A single sample gave rise to the 31 T cell receptor beta chains below, sequenced in a study of blood T cell repertoires in COVID-19. Clones were sequenced by immunoSEQ multiplex PCR, and TCRdb holds only the in-frame ones, with some missing. Of roughly 380,000 clones listed, 89% are singletons. Sequenced input: peripheral blood. The source is a woman aged 60-75 years with COVID-19, enrolled during active disease.

This clone was recorded a few times. This same CDR3 is encoded by further DNA sequences in the sample. The V call is TRBV5-5, the J call TRBJ2-7, with 8 bases matching TRBD2. The CDR3 length is 15 residues. V was clipped by 0 bases and J by 3 bases; unmatched bases: 5. Germline CDR1 SGHKS, CDR2 YYEKEE (reference sequence). CDR3 amino acids: CASSLGLGGVYEQYF. The CDR3 bases are TGTGCCAGCAGCTTGGGTCTCGGGGGGGTCTACGAGCAGTACTTC.

This clone has more than one count but fewer than ten. The V call is TRBV2, the J call TRBJ2-1, with D tentatively TRBD2 (5 bases). Germline V gives CDR1 SNHLY, CDR2 FYNNEI. This CDR3 is built from 15 residues. V was pared by 5 bases and J by 5 bases, with 16 bases between. The CDR3 nucleotides are TGTGCCAGCAGTCCCCGAGGGAACGGGAACAATGAGCAGTTCTTC. Translating it yields CASSPRGNGNNEQFF. Drawing the rest from reference TRBV2 and TRBJ2-1, the complete variable domain is EPEVTQTPSHQVTQMGQEVILRCVPISNHLYFYWYRQILGQKVEFLVSFYNNEISEKSEIFDDQFSVERPDGSNFTLKIRSTKLEDSAMYFCASSPRGNGNNEQFFGPGTRLTVL.

The J gene is TRBJ1-2, the V gene TRBV11-2, with unresolved D. The germline gives CDR1 SGHAT, CDR2 FQNNGV. The CDR3 is 15 residues long. V lost 4 bases to trimming and J lost 3 bases, with 15 bases between them. CDR3 DNA sequence: TGTGCCAGCAGCTCTAGTGGAGGAACCTACTATGGCTACACCTTC. Encoded protein: CASSSSGGTYYGYTF. Combining the CDR3 with reference TRBV11-2 and TRBJ1-2 gives the whole variable domain EAGVAQSPRYKIIEKRQSVAFWCNPISGHATLYWYQQILGQGPKLLIQFQNNGVVDDSQLPKDRFSAERLKGVDSTLKIQPAKLEDSAVYLCASSSSGGTYYGYTFGSGTRLTVV.

V is TRBV12-5 and J is TRBJ1-1; tentatively, D is TRBD1 (6 bases). Germline lookup yields CDR1 LGHNT and CDR2 FRNRAP. V was clipped by 7 bases and J by 1 base, with 19 bases between them. The CDR3 totals 16 residues. CDR3 in amino acids: CASALPWEQGNTEAFF. For the CDR3, the DNA is TGTGCTAGTGCTCTCCCTTGGGAACAGGGGAACACTGAAGCTTTCTTT.

This chain links TRBV5-1 with TRBJ2-3, with 10 bases fitting TRBD2. Germline loops: CDR1 SGHRS, CDR2 YFSETQ. The CDR3 contains 16 residues. V gave up 0 bases and J gave up 6 bases; unmatched junction bases: 7. Here the CDR3 DNA reads TGCGCCAGCAGCTTGGTTCAGCGGGGGGGCCAGGATACGCAGTATTTT. Amino acids: CASSLVQRGGQDTQYF.

This chain connects TRBV19 to TRBJ1-2; unclear D gene. Germline V lookup: CDR1 LNHDA, CDR2 SQIVND (reference sequence). V lost 0 bases and J lost 2, with 13 bases in between. CDR3 size: 16 residues. The DNA for the CDR3 is TGTGCCAGTAGTATAGATCGGAGTTTACAAAACTATGGCTACACCTTC. Protein sequence: CASSIDRSLQNYGYTF. The full variable domain, with the rest looked up from reference TRBV19 and TRBJ1-2, is DGGITQSPKYLFRKEGQNVTLSCEQNLNHDAMYWYRQDPGQGLRLIYYSQIVNDFQKGDIAEGYSVSREKKESFPLTVTSAQKNPTAFYLCASSIDRSLQNYGYTFGSGTRLTVV.

The chain uses TRBV10-3 and TRBJ2-3, with TRBD2 identical over 14 bases. The ends lost 6 bases at V and 3 bases at J; junction bases unmatched: 2. The CDR3 contains 15 residues. Germline V gene data show CDR1 as ENHRY and CDR2 as SYGVKD. The chain's CDR3 is CAIRGTSGGTDTQYF. The CDR3 nucleotides read TGTGCCATCAGGGGGACTAGCGGGGGTACAGATACGCAGTATTTT.

The chain carries TRBV19 and TRBJ1-2; D is ambiguous. In germline, CDR1 is LNHDA, CDR2 SQIVND (reference sequence). The CDR3 totals 15 residues. Trimming took 7 bases from V and 0 from J, leaving 15 bases between them. In nucleotides, the CDR3 is TGTGCCAGTATAGAACGGGGATATTCTAACTATGGCTACACCTTC. Translation gives CASIERGYSNYGYTF.

This chain joins TRBV2 and TRBJ2-5; 10 bases map to TRBD1. This CDR3 has 16 residues. J was trimmed by 5 bases and V by 7 bases; bases with no gene match: 13. Germline CDR1 reads SNHLY; CDR2 reads FYNNEI. CDR3 DNA: TGTGCCAGCAACCAGGACAGGGGGTCTTTTCCCGAGACCCAGTACTTC. It codes for CASNQDRGSFPETQYF.

The V gene is TRBV5-1, the J gene TRBJ2-1; 7 bases fit TRBD2. Germline CDR1 reads SGHRS; CDR2 reads YFSETQ. The CDR3 spans 15 residues. V lost 0 bases to trimming and J lost 6 bases; unmatched junction nucleotides: 6. The CDR3 reads CASSLVASGRNEQFF. The CDR3 coding sequence is TGCGCCAGCAGCTTGGTGGCTAGCGGACGCAATGAGCAGTTCTTC.

The chain recombines TRBV18 with TRBJ1-1; perhaps TRBD1 as D (5 bases). Germline V gene data show CDR1 as KGHSH and CDR2 as LQKENI. With 6 bases removed from V and 8 bases from J, the gap between germline ends came to 16 bases. The CDR3 spans 13 residues. CDR3 region: CASSPGTVHEAFF. CDR3 in DNA: TGTGCCAGCTCGCCCGGGACTGTGCACGAAGCTTTCTTT. The variable domain in full, completed from reference TRBV18 and TRBJ1-1, reads NAGVMQNPRHLVRRRGQEARLRCSPMKGHSHVYWYRQLPEEGLKFMVYLQKENIIDESGMPKERFSAEFPKEGPSILRIQQVVRGDSAAYFCASSPGTVHEAFFGQGTRLTVV.

Concerning this clone: The junction shows a germline mismatch at one end, possibly a read error. The chain has TRBV7-3 and TRBJ2-7; 9 bases map to TRBD1. The CDR3 covers 13 residues. Germline V gene data show CDR1 as SGHTA and CDR2 as FQGTGA. This CDR3 reads CASSLTGGDEQYF. The CDR3 coding sequence is TGTGCCAGCAGCCTAACAGGGGGCGACGAGCAGTACTTC.

CDR3 DNA: TGTGCCAGCAGCCCTCAGACTAGCGGGGGGACTTACACCGGGGAGCTGTTTTTT. It encodes CASSPQTSGGTYTGELFF. The chain has TRBV5-5 and TRBJ2-2, with 13 bases that match TRBD2. V lost 4 bases, J lost 3 bases, and 9 bases stayed unmatched. The CDR3 extends over 18 amino acids. The germline V gene encodes CDR1 SGHKS and CDR2 YYEKEE (reference sequence).

V is TRBV2 and J is TRBJ1-1, with D possibly TRBD1 on 6 matching bases. This CDR3 has 14 amino acids. Trimming pared 1 base from V and 11 bases from J, leaving 17 bases between. The germline V gene has CDR1 SNHLY and CDR2 FYNNEI. CDR3 loop: CASSEEGDGQEAFF. The DNA of the CDR3 is TGTGCCAGCAGTGAAGAGGGGGATGGTCAAGAGGCTTTCTTT.

This clone is a singleton in its sample. The chain uses TRBV19 and TRBJ1-4; TRBD1 might be the D (5 bases). The germline CDR1 and CDR2 sequences are LNHDA and SQIVND (reference sequence). Trimming removed 5 bases from V and 0 bases from J, with 22 bases in between. CDR3 length: 19 amino acids. CDR3 DNA: TGTGCCAGTAGTCGAGACAGACCGATGTCTTTTTCAACTAATGAAAAACTGTTTTTT. The encoded protein is CASSRDRPMSFSTNEKLFF.

This clone was counted only a few times. This sequence joins TRBV24-1 and TRBJ2-3; the D gene is possibly TRBD2 (6 bases). Germline V CDR1 and CDR2: KGHDR, SFDVKD. Trimming stripped 9 bases from V and 3 bases from J, with 18 bases between. The CDR3 has 15 residues. CDR3 sequence: CATSLLVRGTDTQYF. The CDR3, as DNA: TGTGCCACCTCACTTTTAGTCCGGGGGACAGATACGCAGTATTTT.

CDR3 sequence: CASRRVGHEAFF. The DNA for the CDR3 is TGTGCCAGCAGACGGGTCGGACATGAAGCTTTCTTT. This sequence joins TRBV6-5 and TRBJ1-1, with a weak D call TRBD1 (5 bases). CDR1 is MNHEY and CDR2 is SVGAGI in the germline V gene. This CDR3 comprises 12 residues. V lost 6 bases and J lost 7, with 12 bases in between.

In its sample, this clone was seen once. V usage is TRBV7-9 and J usage is TRBJ1-4; no definite D call. Germline loops: CDR1 SEHNR, CDR2 FQNEAQ (reference sequence). Trimming left V 2 bases short and J 8 bases short, with 12 bases between. The CDR3 totals 14 residues. CDR3 residues: CASSLSLAMEKLFF. CDR3 coding DNA: TGTGCCAGCAGCTTAAGTTTGGCAATGGAAAAACTGTTTTTT.

The V gene is TRBV9, the J gene TRBJ1-2; D might be TRBD1 (5 bases). Trimming took off 3 bases at V and 0 bases at J, with 12 bases between the two ends. Germline loops: CDR1 SGDLS, CDR2 YYNGEE. This CDR3 region has 15 residues. CDR3 in amino acids: CASSASRASNYGYTF. The CDR3 DNA is TGTGCCAGCAGCGCCTCCAGGGCTTCTAACTATGGCTACACCTTC.

Here the CDR3 DNA reads TGTGCCAGCAGTGAAGCGCTAGGAGGACAGAGAGCTAACTATGGCTACACCTTC. Residues: CASSEALGGQRANYGYTF. The chain uses TRBV6-1 and TRBJ1-2, with a weak D call TRBD1 (6 bases). Trimming cost V 0 bases and J 0 bases, with 17 bases left between them. The CDR3 is 18 residues long. Germline V gene lookup returns CDR1 MNHNS and CDR2 SASEGT.

The chain joins TRBV6-5 to TRBJ2-7, with a possible D match to TRBD2 (6 bases). Between the trimmed V and J ends, which lost 4 bases and 0 bases, there was a span of 13 bases. This CDR3 is built from 15 residues. The germline CDR1 and CDR2 sequences are MNHEY and SVGAGI. CDR3 DNA sequence: TGTGCCAGCAGTTCGGGAGCCAGCCTCTCCTACGAGCAGTACTTC. Translated, it gives CASSSGASLSYEQYF.

The V and J genes are TRBV25-1 and TRBJ2-1; 11 bases line up with TRBD1. This CDR3 is 14 amino acids long. J lost 7 bases, V lost 5 bases, and 4 bases had no gene match. CDR1 is MGHDK, CDR2 SYGVNS, per germline. The CDR3 protein is CASSSGQGVNEQFF. The CDR3 nucleotides read TGTGCCAGCAGTTCGGGACAGGGGGTGAATGAGCAGTTCTTC.

The genes are TRBV19 and TRBJ1-1, with D tentatively TRBD1 (5 bases). Deletions cut 5 bases from V and 1 base from J, with 8 bases between. Germline V CDR1 and CDR2: LNHDA, SQIVND (reference sequence). The CDR3 runs 13 residues. The CDR3, as DNA: TGTGCCAGTAGTTACAGGACGAACACTGAAGCTTTCTTT. Its translation: CASSYRTNTEAFF.

This chain's CDR3 is CASSFSDRPQSYTF. The CDR3 nucleotides are TGTGCCAGCAGCTTCTCGGACAGGCCGCAAAGCTACACCTTC. The chain carries TRBV7-8 and TRBJ1-2; TRBD1 matches at 7 bases. The CDR3 totals 14 residues. V lost 3 bases, J lost 9 bases, and 10 bases stayed unmatched. Germline CDR1 and CDR2: SGHVS and FQNEAQ.

The chain is built from TRBV6-5 and TRBJ2-5; D may be TRBD1 (5 bases). This CDR3 contains 12 residues. Looked up from germline, CDR1 is MNHEY and CDR2 is SVGAGI. V shed 6 bases and J shed 1 base, with 6 bases lying between them. The CDR3 protein is CASRRGQETQYF. The DNA of the CDR3 is TGTGCCAGCAGAAGGGGCCAAGAGACCCAGTACTTC.

This clone has just a few counts. CDR3 region: CASSYSPGNTEAFF. As DNA, the CDR3 is TGTGCCAGCAGTTATAGCCCGGGGAACACTGAAGCTTTCTTT. The rearrangement uses TRBV6-5 and TRBJ1-1; D is undetermined. This CDR3 has 14 residues. Trimming cost V 3 bases and J 1 base, with 9 bases left between them. The germline CDR1 and CDR2 sequences are MNHEY and SVGAGI.

This sequence joins TRBV5-4 and TRBJ2-5, with 12 bases that match TRBD2. CDR1 and CDR2 (germline): SGHNT, YYREEE (reference sequence). Trimming removed 4 bases from V and 4 bases from J; junction bases left unmatched: 11. The CDR3 totals 17 residues. CDR3 nucleotides: TGTGCCAGCAGCCCCGTGCCTAGCGGGGGGGCGGGAGAGACCCAGTACTTC. Protein sequence: CASSPVPSGGAGETQYF.

The V gene is TRBV7-6, the J gene TRBJ1-6; TRBD1 might be the D (5 bases). CDR1 is SGHVS and CDR2 is FNYEAQ in the germline V gene. CDR3 length equals 16 residues. V was cut by 4 bases and J by 4 bases, with 14 bases left in between. CDR3 sequence (DNA): TGTGCCAGCAGCTGGTCGGGACTAAGTTATAATTCACCCCTCCACTTT. Its translation is CASSWSGLSYNSPLHF.

The rearrangement links TRBV30 to TRBJ2-6, with D unclear. The germline gives CDR1 GTSNPN, CDR2 SVGIG (reference sequence). This CDR3 contains 13 residues. V lost 3 bases and J lost 1, with 4 bases in between. The CDR3: CAWRQSGANVLTF. The DNA of the CDR3 is TGTGCCTGGAGGCAGTCTGGGGCCAACGTCCTGACTTTC.

This sequence joins TRBV7-8 and TRBJ1-1; 9 positions agree with TRBD1. Germline CDR1 reads SGHVS; CDR2 reads FQNEAQ. The CDR3 sequence is 14 residues long. The V and J ends lost 5 bases and 3 bases, in that order; junction bases with no gene match: 4. This CDR3 reads CASSPWDRDTEAFF. CDR3 coding DNA: TGTGCCAGCAGCCCCTGGGACAGGGACACTGAAGCTTTCTTT.

The V call is TRBV10-2, the J call TRBJ1-2, with 7 bases identical to TRBD1. The germline CDR1 and CDR2 sequences are WSHSY and SAAADI. This CDR3 comprises 14 residues. The junction had 11 bases not matched to a gene; V was cut back by 6 bases and J by 7 bases. CDR3 residues: CASSQTGSNRGYTF. The DNA of the CDR3 is TGCGCCAGCAGCCAGACAGGGTCTAATCGTGGCTACACCTTC.